This TCR beta chain derives from a study of lymphopenia after photon versus proton radiotherapy. The method was immunoSEQ multiplex PCR; TCRdb's version includes in-frame clones alone and lacks a portion of them. Of 150,000 to 200,000 clones in the sample, about 85% were seen once. Findings and caveats of the study: Oligoclonal CD8+ Temra expansion after nadir drove photon patients' diversity drop. Proton therapy kept repertoires fairly stable, unlike photons, which gained effector/memory cells. Better survival with proton therapy was suggested as possible, not demonstrated.

V lost 7 bases and J 0 bases, leaving 16 bases between the germline ends. Germline assignment: CDR1 MNHNY and CDR2 SVGAGI (reference sequence). CDR3 size: 16 residues. Note on this clone: Its cognate antigen is unknown.

This receptor was obtained from a man aged 50 or older with gastric cancer. The chain uses TRBV6-6 and TRBJ2-1; the D is unclear. The sequencing here drew on peripheral blood, taken from a patient treated with photon-based radiotherapy. DNA for the CDR3: TGTGCCAGCACCGAAGCCCGGCAGCTCTCCTACAATGAGCAGTTCTTC. Protein product: CASTEARQLSYNEQFF.